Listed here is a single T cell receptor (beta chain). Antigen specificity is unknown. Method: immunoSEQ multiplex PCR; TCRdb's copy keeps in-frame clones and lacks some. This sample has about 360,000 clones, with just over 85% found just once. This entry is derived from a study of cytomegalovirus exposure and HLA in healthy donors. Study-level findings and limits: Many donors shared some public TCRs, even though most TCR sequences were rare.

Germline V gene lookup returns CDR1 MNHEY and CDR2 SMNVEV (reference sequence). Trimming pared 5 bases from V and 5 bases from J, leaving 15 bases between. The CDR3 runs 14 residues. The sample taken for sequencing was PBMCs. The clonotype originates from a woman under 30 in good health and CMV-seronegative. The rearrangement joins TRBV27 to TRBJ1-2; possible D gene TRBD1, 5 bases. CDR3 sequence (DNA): TGTGCCAGCAGTCCACCGCCAGGGAGGTATGGCTACACCTTC. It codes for CASSPPPGRYGYTF.